This T cell receptor beta chain emerged from a study of OX40 agonist ivuxolimab in advanced cancers. Study-wide background: While on treatment, patients had intravenous ivuxolimab at 0.01 to 10 mg/kg every 2 weeks. Three partial responders included one hepatocellular carcinoma patient and two cutaneous melanoma patients. General study points: At 0.1 to 3.0 mg/kg, CD4+ and CD8+ blood T cells expanded clonally by week 6.

Sequencing used immunoSEQ multiplex PCR; TCRdb keeps in-frame clones, though not all of them. Among roughly 92,000 clones listed, about four fifths were seen once. CDR1 and CDR2 from the germline V gene are ENHRY and SYGVKD. The CDR3 is 15 amino acids. The ends lost 0 bases at V and 5 bases at J; junction bases unmatched: 2. On this clone itself: Its antigen is not identified.

Sequenced material: CD4+ or CD8+ T cells sorted from blood, taken in a trial of the OX40 agonist ivuxolimab. The rearrangement links TRBV10-3 to TRBJ2-7, with TRBD1 matching 12 bases. The sequence was obtained from an adult with an advanced solid tumor such as melanoma, head and neck, liver or kidney cancer. In DNA, the CDR3 is TGTGCCATCAGTGAGTCGGGGACAGGGGGCCACGAGCAGTACTTC. This encodes CAISESGTGGHEQYF.